The 15 T cell receptor beta chains given below trace back to one sample, sequenced in a study of CD8 T cells in ankylosing spondylitis. The study's findings and limits: Apparently characteristic of ankylosing spondylitis blood was a TCR beta motif (under ten highly homologous variants).

These receptors are not linked to any known antigen. TCRdb fed the 5' RACE reads into MiXCR, producing one record per CDR3 protein. The sample yields about 800,000 distinct CDR3 sequences, roughly 10% seen once. Sequenced: blood, either unsorted or a sorted T cell fraction (not recorded which). Every receptor here comes from a male donor with ankylosing spondylitis.

This clonotype has just a few counts. The gene calls are TRBV5-1 and TRBJ1-1, with D maybe TRBD1 (6 bases). The germline V gene has CDR1 SGHRS and CDR2 YFSETQ. This CDR3 has 14 amino acids. V lost 2 bases to trimming and J lost 4 bases, with 12 bases between them. The CDR3, as DNA: TGCGCCAGCAGCTTTGGTGGAGGGGGCACTGAAGCTTTCTTT. Translation: CASSFGGGGTEAFF.

The chain recombines TRBV20-1 with TRBJ2-3; 10 bases agree with TRBD2. Looked up from germline, CDR1 is DFQATT and CDR2 is SNEGSKA (reference sequence). The CDR3 sequence is 14 residues long. The J segment lost 8 bases and the V segment lost 6 bases, leaving 11 bases of the junction unmatched. CDR3 coding DNA: TGCAGTGCCCCCGCGAGCGGGGGGGTAGGTACGCAGTATTTT. It codes for CSAPASGGVGTQYF.

This clonotype has a handful of counts. This CDR3 is CASSSVSTGLNSPLHF. CDR3 coding DNA: TGTGCCAGCAGCTCCGTTTCGACAGGGCTTAATTCACCCCTCCACTTT. The V and J genes are TRBV7-2 and TRBJ1-6, with 7 bases lining up with TRBD1. V gave up 4 bases and J gave up 6 bases; unmatched junction bases: 9. The CDR3 is made up of 16 amino acids. Germline CDR1 is SGHTA and CDR2 is FQGNSA. The whole variable domain, filled in from reference TRBV7-2 and TRBJ1-6, reads GAGVSQSPSNKVTEKGKDVELRCDPISGHTALYWYRQSLGQGLEFLIYFQGNSAPDKSGLPSDRFSAERTGGSVSTLTIQRTQQEDSAVYLCASSSVSTGLNSPLHFGNGTRLTVT.

In its sample, this clonotype was seen a few times. This chain uses TRBV4-1 with TRBJ1-1; D call uncertain. Per germline, CDR1 MGHRA and CDR2 YSYEKL. Trimming left V 0 bases short and J 5 bases short, with 10 bases between. The CDR3 contains 14 residues. CDR3 coding DNA: TGCGCCAGCAGCCAAGATCTCGTAAGGACTGAAGCTTTCTTT. It specifies CASSQDLVRTEAFF.

This clonotype was picked up a small number of times. The CDR3 nucleotides are TGTGCCAGCAGCTTTAACCCCGGGAACACCGGGGAGCTGTTTTTT. This gives the protein CASSFNPGNTGELFF. The chain joins TRBV11-2 to TRBJ2-2; no clear D. CDR1 SGHAT and CDR2 FQNNGV come from the germline V gene. V lost 3 bases and J 1 base, leaving 9 bases between the germline ends. The CDR3 runs 15 residues. Full variable domain (outside the CDR3, taken from reference TRBV11-2 and TRBJ2-2): EAGVAQSPRYKIIEKRQSVAFWCNPISGHATLYWYQQILGQGPKLLIQFQNNGVVDDSQLPKDRFSAERLKGVDSTLKIQPAKLEDSAVYLCASSFNPGNTGELFFGEGSRLTVL.

The V and J genes are TRBV5-1 and TRBJ2-3, with D possibly TRBD1 on 6 matching bases. CDR1 SGHRS and CDR2 YFSETQ come from the germline V gene. The CDR3 sequence is 14 residues long. V shed 2 bases and J shed 5 bases, with 12 bases lying between them. CDR3 in amino acids: CASSFLDRRDTQYF. The CDR3 bases are TGCGCCAGCAGCTTTTTGGACAGAAGAGATACGCAGTATTTT.

The chain combines TRBV3-1 with TRBJ1-6; D gene unclear. V was trimmed by 4 bases and J by 8 bases, leaving 12 bases between them. CDR1 and CDR2 (germline): LGHDT, YNNKEL (reference sequence). There are 14 residues in the CDR3. CDR3 DNA sequence: TGTGCCAGCAGCCTCAGTATCCGGGATTCACCCCTCCACTTT. It encodes CASSLSIRDSPLHF.

This clonotype has more than one count but fewer than ten. The genes are TRBV20-1 and TRBJ1-5; D is unresolved. CDR3 length: 17 amino acids. Trimming left V 2 bases short and J 0 bases short, with 17 bases between. From germline, CDR1 is DFQATT and CDR2 SNEGSKA (reference sequence). CDR3 DNA sequence: TGCAGTGCTAGACGGACTTCAGCGGTTTATAGCAATCAGCCCCAGCATTTT. Residues: CSARRTSAVYSNQPQHF.

This clonotype was seen only a few times. The V and J genes are TRBV7-2 and TRBJ2-7; D is perhaps TRBD2 (6 bases). Trimming shortened V by 8 bases and J by 4 bases, and 18 bases separated the two germline ends. The CDR3 runs to 14 residues. Germline V gives CDR1 SGHTA, CDR2 FQGNSA. CDR3 in DNA: TGTGCCAGCGGACGACTAGTTAGTACTTACGAGCAGTACTTC. Protein sequence: CASGRLVSTYEQYF.

The rearrangement links TRBV20-1 to TRBJ2-5; D tentatively fits TRBD1 or TRBD2 (5 bases each). Germline V CDR1 and CDR2: DFQATT, SNEGSKA (reference sequence). The length of the CDR3 is 14 residues. The V and J ends lost 5 bases and 4 bases respectively, with 17 bases between them. DNA for the CDR3: TGCAGTGCTTTTGCCGGGCGTGGGGGAGAGACCCAGTACTTC. The encoded protein is CSAFAGRGGETQYF.

V gene TRBV7-2 combines with J gene TRBJ2-3; tentatively, D is TRBD1 (5 bases). V dropped 4 bases and J dropped 3 bases, with 17 bases sitting between them. The germline V gene has CDR1 SGHTA and CDR2 FQGNSA. The CDR3 has 16 amino acids. The chain's CDR3 is CASSWIDSWGTDTQYF. The CDR3 bases are TGTGCCAGCAGCTGGATCGACAGCTGGGGAACAGATACGCAGTATTTT. The variable domain in full, completed from reference TRBV7-2 and TRBJ2-3, reads GAGVSQSPSNKVTEKGKDVELRCDPISGHTALYWYRQSLGQGLEFLIYFQGNSAPDKSGLPSDRFSAERTGGSVSTLTIQRTQQEDSAVYLCASSWIDSWGTDTQYFGPGTRLTVL.

The chain is built from TRBV5-1 and TRBJ1-1; D not certain. The CDR3 has 15 amino acids. V was trimmed by 4 bases and J by 0 bases, leaving 13 bases between them. CDR1 is SGHRS and CDR2 is YFSETQ in the germline V gene. CDR3: CASSLTWGMNTEAFF. The CDR3 nucleotides read TGCGCCAGCAGCCTCACTTGGGGAATGAACACTGAAGCTTTCTTT.

J is TRBJ2-7 and V is TRBV7-2; possible D gene TRBD2, 6 bases. With 2 bases removed from V and 7 bases from J, the gap between germline ends came to 12 bases. The CDR3 has 13 residues. CDR1 and CDR2 from the germline V gene are SGHTA and FQGNSA. This CDR3 is CASSLPHRGEQYF. DNA of the CDR3: TGTGCCAGCAGCTTACCACACCGGGGGGAGCAGTACTTC.

This clonotype was observed many times. The chain recombines TRBV29-1 with TRBJ1-2; TRBD1 is a possible D gene (5 bases). CDR1 and CDR2 (germline): SQVTM, ANQGSEA. V was cut by 0 bases and J by 2 bases, with 10 bases left in between. The CDR3 covers 14 residues. The CDR3 protein is CSVEEIRDNYGYTF. The CDR3 DNA reads TGCAGCGTTGAAGAAATTAGGGACAACTATGGCTACACCTTC.

The rearrangement links TRBV28 to TRBJ2-3, with 8 bases that match TRBD1. Trimming at V came to 6 bases and at J to 6 bases, leaving 17 bases not matched to a gene. The CDR3 is 17 amino acids. The germline V gene encodes CDR1 MDHEN and CDR2 SYDVKM. CDR3 bases: TGTGCCAGCAGCCAGATCGATCAGGGGGCGCTTTCCGATACGCAGTATTTT. Its translation is CASSQIDQGALSDTQYF.